These 15 T cell receptor beta chains came from one sample sequenced in a study of shared clonotypes between healthy human individuals. Data came from immunoSEQ multiplex PCR; TCRdb stores just in-frame clones and leaves some out. The profile covers roughly 1,500,000 clones, with about 98.5% appearing a single time and 0.3% to 0.45% taken by the ten largest. Sequenced material: naive CD4+ T cells sorted from blood. Subset meaning: CD45RA+ positively selected. These receptors all come from a man aged 30-40 years in good health.

The chain links TRBV7-2 to TRBJ2-1; 15 bases line up with TRBD2. The CDR3 length is 19 residues. The V segment lost 5 bases and the J segment 5 bases; nucleotides outside the gene matches: 13. Germline V CDR1 and CDR2: SGHTA, FQGNSA. This CDR3 reads CASSAHGTSGRTRDNEQFF. The CDR3 DNA reads as TGTGCCAGCAGCGCCCATGGGACTAGCGGGAGGACGCGGGACAATGAGCAGTTCTTC.

V and J are TRBV2 and TRBJ2-5; 7 nucleotides line up with TRBD2. V gave up 3 bases and J gave up 9 bases; unmatched junction bases: 4. Germline CDR1 SNHLY, CDR2 FYNNEI. There are 12 residues in the CDR3. As DNA, the CDR3 is TGTGCCAGCAGTGATCGCGGGAGAGCCCAGTACTTC. This sequence encodes CASSDRGRAQYF. Combining the CDR3 with reference TRBV2 and TRBJ2-5 gives the whole variable domain EPEVTQTPSHQVTQMGQEVILRCVPISNHLYFYWYRQILGQKVEFLVSFYNNEISEKSEIFDDQFSVERPDGSNFTLKIRSTKLEDSAMYFCASSDRGRAQYFGPGTRLLVL.

Regarding this clone: This specimen includes other DNA sequences encoding the same CDR3. This chain joins TRBV7-2 and TRBJ2-7, with TRBD2 identical over 8 bases. V dropped 3 bases and J dropped 4; count of bases not matched to a gene: 8. This CDR3 contains 15 residues. The germline V gene encodes CDR1 SGHTA and CDR2 FQGNSA. CDR3 region: CASSLELAGSYEQYF. The CDR3 DNA sequence: TGTGCCAGCAGCTTGGAGTTAGCGGGATCGTACGAGCAGTACTTC.

This clone was recorded only once. The chain carries TRBV9 and TRBJ1-1; D is undetermined. Germline V CDR1 and CDR2: SGDLS, YYNGEE. The CDR3 runs to 14 residues. With 1 base removed from V and 0 bases from J, the gap between germline ends came to 7 bases. CDR3 in DNA: TGTGCCAGCAGCGTAATCTCCATGAACACTGAAGCTTTCTTT. This codes for CASSVISMNTEAFF.

This sequence joins TRBV5-1 and TRBJ2-5; 10 bases agree with TRBD2. Unmatched junction bases numbered 6, after V lost 2 bases and J lost 2 bases. The CDR3 is 16 residues long. Germline V CDR1 and CDR2: SGHRS, YFSETQ. CDR3 nucleotides: TGCGCCAGCAGCTTCCCTAGCGGGAGTAGTCAAGAGACCCAGTACTTC. Translated: CASSFPSGSSQETQYF.

The gene calls are TRBV21-1 and TRBJ1-5. TRBV21-1 is reported as a pseudogene. The CDR3 contains 13 residues. CDR3 region: CAGGTSRDQPQHF. As DNA, the CDR3 is TGTGCCGGAGGGACCTCCCGGGATCAGCCCCAGCATTTT.

This rearrangement joins TRBV5-4 to TRBJ2-3; 8 positions match TRBD2. V shed 4 bases and J 3 bases; nucleotides not matched to a gene: 10. CDR1 and CDR2 from the germline V gene are SGHNT and YYREEE (reference sequence). This CDR3 region has 16 residues. The CDR3 protein is CASSPGGALGTDTQYF. CDR3 nucleotide sequence: TGTGCCAGCAGCCCGGGAGGGGCCCTAGGAACAGATACGCAGTATTTT.

The CDR3 nucleotides are TGTGCCAGCAGTTTAATCCCCCAAGAGACCCAGTACTTC. It is translated as CASSLIPQETQYF. The rearrangement uses TRBV27 and TRBJ2-5; D unresolved. Trimming removed 2 bases at V and 1 base at J, with 5 bases between. There are 13 residues in the CDR3. Germline loops: CDR1 MNHEY, CDR2 SMNVEV (reference sequence).

This chain uses TRBV6-1 with TRBJ2-1; D is unresolved. The germline V gene has CDR1 MNHNS and CDR2 SASEGT. This CDR3 is 13 amino acids long. The germline V and J ends were trimmed by 4 bases and 6 bases, with 10 bases remaining between them. The CDR3, as DNA: TGTGCCAGCAGTGGACGACACAGCAATGAGCAGTTCTTC. Its translation: CASSGRHSNEQFF.

V usage is TRBV11-2 and J usage is TRBJ2-2; the D gene is possibly TRBD2 (5 bases). The CDR3 is made up of 15 amino acids. Germline lookup yields CDR1 SGHAT and CDR2 FQNNGV. V was pared by 3 bases and J by 7 bases, with 15 bases between. For the CDR3, the DNA is TGTGCCAGCAGCTTGCTCCGGGCCCGGGGCGGGGAGCTGTTTTTT. As protein: CASSLLRARGGELFF.

The chain carries TRBV11-3 and TRBJ2-2, with 7 nucleotides matching TRBD1. Trimming cost V 4 bases and J 2 bases; bases outside gene matches: 4. CDR3 length equals 15 residues. Germline V gene data show CDR1 as SGHNT and CDR2 as YENEEA. The CDR3: CASSSGQRNTGELFF. DNA of the CDR3: TGTGCCAGCAGCTCGGGACAGCGAAACACCGGGGAGCTGTTTTTT.

This sequence joins TRBV5-6 and TRBJ2-3; D is undetermined. The CDR3 totals 11 residues. Trimming took off 4 bases at V and 7 bases at J, with 7 bases between the two ends. CDR1 is SGHDT and CDR2 is YYEEEE in the germline V gene. The CDR3 is CASSLLNTQYF. The CDR3, as DNA: TGTGCCAGCAGCCTACTTAATACGCAGTATTTT. Drawing the rest from reference TRBV5-6 and TRBJ2-3, the complete variable domain is DAGVTQSPTHLIKTRGQQVTLRCSPKSGHDTVSWYQQALGQGPQFIFQYYEEEERQRGNFPDRFSGHQFPNYSSELNVNALLLGDSALYLCASSLLNTQYFGPGTRLTVL.

This sequence joins TRBV28 and TRBJ2-1; tentative D call: TRBD2 (6 bases). V was cut by 3 bases and J by 7 bases, with 10 bases left in between. The CDR3 covers 13 residues. The germline gives CDR1 MDHEN, CDR2 SYDVKM. The CDR3 loop reads CASSFVGRNEQFF. CDR3 DNA: TGTGCCAGCAGTTTTGTCGGGAGAAATGAGCAGTTCTTC.

The chain has TRBV27 and TRBJ2-5; TRBD2 is a possible D gene (6 bases). This CDR3 has 15 residues. The germline V and J ends were trimmed by 5 bases and 5 bases, with 18 bases remaining between them. CDR1 and CDR2 (germline): MNHEY, SMNVEV (reference sequence). CDR3 sequence: CASSLWGETLETQYF. The CDR3 DNA reads as TGTGCCAGCAGTCTCTGGGGGGAAACCCTGGAGACCCAGTACTTC.

The chain employs TRBV10-3 and TRBJ2-2, with 8 bases fitting TRBD2. The CDR3 contains 13 residues. The V gene's germline CDR1 is ENHRY and CDR2 SYGVKD. Trimming at V came to 7 bases and at J to 5 bases, leaving 3 bases not matched to a gene. In DNA, the CDR3 is TGTGCCATCAACGGGAGGGATACCGGGGAGCTGTTTTTT. This encodes CAINGRDTGELFF.